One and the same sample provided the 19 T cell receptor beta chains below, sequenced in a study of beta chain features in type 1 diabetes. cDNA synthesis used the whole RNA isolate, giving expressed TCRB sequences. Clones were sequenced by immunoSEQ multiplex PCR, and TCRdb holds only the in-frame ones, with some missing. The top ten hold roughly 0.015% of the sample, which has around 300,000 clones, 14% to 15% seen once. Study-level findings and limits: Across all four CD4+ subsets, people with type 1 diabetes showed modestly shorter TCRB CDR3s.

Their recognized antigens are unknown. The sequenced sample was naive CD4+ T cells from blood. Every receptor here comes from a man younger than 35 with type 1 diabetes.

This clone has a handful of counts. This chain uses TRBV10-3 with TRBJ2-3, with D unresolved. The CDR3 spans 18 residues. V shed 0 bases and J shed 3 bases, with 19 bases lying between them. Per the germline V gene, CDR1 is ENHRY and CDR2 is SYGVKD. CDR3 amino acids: CAISESGTATMSTDTQYF. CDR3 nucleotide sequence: TGTGCCATCAGTGAGTCCGGAACAGCTACCATGTCAACAGATACGCAGTATTTT.

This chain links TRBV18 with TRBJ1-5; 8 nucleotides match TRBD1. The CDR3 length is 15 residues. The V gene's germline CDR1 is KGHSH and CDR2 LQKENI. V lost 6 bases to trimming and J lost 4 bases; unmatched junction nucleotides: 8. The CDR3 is CASSSQGAPNQPQHF. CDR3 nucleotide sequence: TGTGCCAGCTCGTCGCAGGGGGCGCCGAATCAGCCCCAGCATTTT.

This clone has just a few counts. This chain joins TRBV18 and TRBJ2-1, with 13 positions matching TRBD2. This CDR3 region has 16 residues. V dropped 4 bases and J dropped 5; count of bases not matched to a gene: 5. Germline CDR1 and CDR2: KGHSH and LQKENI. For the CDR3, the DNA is TGTGCCAGCTCACGAATGGGACTAGCGGGAAACAATGAGCAGTTCTTC. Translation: CASSRMGLAGNNEQFF.

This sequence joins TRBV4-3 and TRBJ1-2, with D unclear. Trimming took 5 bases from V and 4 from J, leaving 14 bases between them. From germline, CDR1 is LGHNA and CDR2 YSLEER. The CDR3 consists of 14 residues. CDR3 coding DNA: TGCGCCAGCAGCGACCAAGACACCTTCTATGGCTACACCTTC. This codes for CASSDQDTFYGYTF.

The CDR3 reads CASSDNQGYGANVLTF. Written as DNA, the CDR3 is TGCGCCAGCAGCGACAACCAGGGGTACGGGGCCAACGTCCTGACTTTC. The gene calls are TRBV5-1 and TRBJ2-6; tentatively, D is TRBD1 (6 bases). Between the trimmed V and J ends, which lost 4 bases and 4 bases, there was a span of 15 bases. There are 16 residues in the CDR3. Germline CDR1 and CDR2: SGHRS and YFSETQ.

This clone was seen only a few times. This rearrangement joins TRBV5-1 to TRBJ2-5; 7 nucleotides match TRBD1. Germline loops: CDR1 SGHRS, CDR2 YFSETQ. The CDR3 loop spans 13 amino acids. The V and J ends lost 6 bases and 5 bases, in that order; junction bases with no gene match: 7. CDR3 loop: CASKTGLGETQYF. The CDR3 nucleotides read TGCGCCAGCAAGACAGGGTTAGGGGAGACCCAGTACTTC. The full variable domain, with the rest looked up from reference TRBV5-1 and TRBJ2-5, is KAGVTQTPRYLIKTRGQQVTLSCSPISGHRSVSWYQQTPGQGLQFLFEYFSETQRNKGNFPGRFSGRQFSNSRSEMNVSTLELGDSALYLCASKTGLGETQYFGPGTRLLVL.

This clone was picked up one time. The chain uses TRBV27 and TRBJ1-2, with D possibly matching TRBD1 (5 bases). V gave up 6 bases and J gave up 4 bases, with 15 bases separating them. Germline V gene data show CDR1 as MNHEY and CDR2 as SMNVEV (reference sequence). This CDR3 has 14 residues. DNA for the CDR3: TGTGCCAGCAGCTTAAACAGGCACGGCTATGGCTACACCTTC. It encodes CASSLNRHGYGYTF.

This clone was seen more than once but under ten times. In DNA, the CDR3 is TGTGCCAGCAGCTTGGGTCGGACAGCAAACACCGGGGAGCTGTTTTTT. Amino acid sequence: CASSLGRTANTGELFF. The chain recombines TRBV13 with TRBJ2-2; D possibly corresponds to TRBD1 (6 bases). Per germline, CDR1 PRHDT and CDR2 FYEKMQ (reference sequence). The CDR3 runs to 16 residues. V was shortened by 3 bases and J by 2 bases, with 13 bases between the two germline ends. Filled out from reference TRBV13 and TRBJ2-2, the complete variable domain reads AAGVIQSPRHLIKEKRETATLKCYPIPRHDTVYWYQQGPGQDPQFLISFYEKMQSDKGSIPDRFSAQQFSDYHSELNMSSLELGDSALYFCASSLGRTANTGELFFGEGSRLTVL.

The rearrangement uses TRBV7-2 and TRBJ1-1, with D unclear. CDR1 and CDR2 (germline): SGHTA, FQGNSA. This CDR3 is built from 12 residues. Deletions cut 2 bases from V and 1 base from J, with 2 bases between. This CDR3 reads CASSLQNTEAFF. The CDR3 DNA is TGTGCCAGCAGCTTACAGAACACTGAAGCTTTCTTT.

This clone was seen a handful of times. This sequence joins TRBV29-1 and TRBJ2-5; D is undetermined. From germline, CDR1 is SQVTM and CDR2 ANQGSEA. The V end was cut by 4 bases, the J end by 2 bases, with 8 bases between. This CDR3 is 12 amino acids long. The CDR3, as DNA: TGCAGCGTTGGCGGAAAACAAGAGACCCAGTACTTC. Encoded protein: CSVGGKQETQYF.

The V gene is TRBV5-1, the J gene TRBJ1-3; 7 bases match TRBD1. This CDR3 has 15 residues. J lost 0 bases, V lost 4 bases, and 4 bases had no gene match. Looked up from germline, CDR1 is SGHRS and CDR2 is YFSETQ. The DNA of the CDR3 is TGCGCCAGCAGCCAACAGGGGCCCTCTGGAAACACCATATATTTT. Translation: CASSQQGPSGNTIYF.

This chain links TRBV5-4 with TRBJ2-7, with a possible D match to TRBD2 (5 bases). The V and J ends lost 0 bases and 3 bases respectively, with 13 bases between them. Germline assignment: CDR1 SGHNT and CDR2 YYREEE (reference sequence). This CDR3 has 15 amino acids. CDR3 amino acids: CASSLGRGVVYEQYF. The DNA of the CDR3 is TGTGCCAGCAGCTTGGGCCGGGGAGTTGTCTACGAGCAGTACTTC.

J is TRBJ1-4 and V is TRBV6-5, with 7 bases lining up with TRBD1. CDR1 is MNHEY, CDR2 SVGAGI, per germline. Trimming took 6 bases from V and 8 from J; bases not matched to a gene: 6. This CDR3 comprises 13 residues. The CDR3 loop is CASSRQGWEKLFF. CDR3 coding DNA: TGTGCCAGCAGCCGACAGGGCTGGGAAAAACTGTTTTTT.

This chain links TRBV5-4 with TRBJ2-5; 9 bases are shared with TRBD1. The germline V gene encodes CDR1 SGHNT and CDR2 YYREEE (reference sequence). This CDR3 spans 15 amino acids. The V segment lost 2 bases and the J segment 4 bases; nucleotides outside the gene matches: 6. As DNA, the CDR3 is TGTGCCAGCAGCTTCAATACAGGGGGCGCAGAGACCCAGTACTTC. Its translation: CASSFNTGGAETQYF.

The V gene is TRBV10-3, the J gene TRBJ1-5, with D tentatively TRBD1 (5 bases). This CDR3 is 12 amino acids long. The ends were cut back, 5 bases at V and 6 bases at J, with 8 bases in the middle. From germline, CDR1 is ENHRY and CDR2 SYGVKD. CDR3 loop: CAISQGGQPQHF. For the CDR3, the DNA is TGTGCCATCAGTCAGGGAGGTCAGCCCCAGCATTTT.

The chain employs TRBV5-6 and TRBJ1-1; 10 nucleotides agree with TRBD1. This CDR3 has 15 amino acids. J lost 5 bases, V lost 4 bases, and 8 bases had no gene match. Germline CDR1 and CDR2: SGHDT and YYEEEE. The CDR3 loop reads CASSPVGQGGTEAFF. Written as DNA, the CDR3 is TGTGCCAGCAGCCCCGTAGGACAGGGGGGAACTGAAGCTTTCTTT.

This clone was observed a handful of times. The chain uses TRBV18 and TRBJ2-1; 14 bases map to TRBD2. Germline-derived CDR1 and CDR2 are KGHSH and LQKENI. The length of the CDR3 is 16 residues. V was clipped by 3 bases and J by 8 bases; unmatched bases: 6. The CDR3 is CASSPLTSGRDDEQFF. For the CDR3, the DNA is TGTGCCAGCTCACCGCTGACTAGCGGGAGGGACGATGAGCAGTTCTTC.

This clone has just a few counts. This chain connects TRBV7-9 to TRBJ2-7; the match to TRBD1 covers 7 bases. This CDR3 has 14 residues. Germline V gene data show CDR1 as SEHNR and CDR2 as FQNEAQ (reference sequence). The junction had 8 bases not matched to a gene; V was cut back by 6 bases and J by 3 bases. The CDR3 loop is CASSTGQAYYEQYF. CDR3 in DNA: TGTGCCAGCAGTACTGGACAGGCTTACTACGAGCAGTACTTC.

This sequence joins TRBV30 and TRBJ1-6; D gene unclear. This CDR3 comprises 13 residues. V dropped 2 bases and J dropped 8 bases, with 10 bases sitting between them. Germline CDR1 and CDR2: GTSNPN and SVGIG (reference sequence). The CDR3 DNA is TGTGCCTGGAGTATCGGGCGGGATTCACCCCTCCACTTT. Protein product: CAWSIGRDSPLHF.